This is a list of T cell receptor beta chains from one sample in a study of T cell changes during pregnancy in multiple sclerosis. Clones were sequenced by immunoSEQ multiplex PCR, and TCRdb holds only the in-frame ones, with some missing. The sample records 15,000 or so clones, approximately 88% being singletons. The sequences come from CD8+ T cells from peripheral blood mononuclear cells, collected in the third trimester of pregnancy. The receptors come from a female donor in good health, enrolled as a control in a pregnancy study. CDR3s include the opening cysteine and the closing phenylalanine or tryptophan. The D gene is left open where the match is weak. Clone size is not always given. Where it is, it says once, few, many or a class for expanded clones.

. | TRBJ1-3 | . | TRBV9 | TGTGCCAGCAGCGTAGATACGGGGTCCGGAAACACCATATATTTT | CASSVDTGSGNTIYF
TRBD1 | TRBJ1-2 | . | TRBV6-1 | TGTGCCAGCAGTGAATACAGGGGGCCCGCCTATGGCTACACCTTC | CASSEYRGPAYGYTF
TRBD2 | TRBJ2-3 | . | TRBV4-1 | TGCGCCAGCAGCCCATACGAGGGGAGGGTGGATACGCAGTATTTT | CASSPYEGRVDTQYF
. | TRBJ2-2 | . | TRBV19 | TGTGCCAGTAGTATAGGACAGTACACCGGGGAGCTGTTTTTT | CASSIGQYTGELFF
TRBD1 | TRBJ2-7 | . | TRBV2 | TGTGCCAGCAAAGGACAGGGTAGCGAGCAGTACTTC | CASKGQGSEQYF
. | TRBJ1-5 | . | TRBV27 | TGTGCCAGCAGTTATGTAGGGGCGAATCAGCCCCAGCATTTT | CASSYVGANQPQHF
. | TRBJ1-6 | . | TRBV9 | TGTGCCAGCAGCGTCGGGGTGGATTCACCCCTCCACTTT | CASSVGVDSPLHF
. | TRBJ2-1 | once | TRBV4-2 | TGTGCCAGCAGCCTCGCAGGGGATCCTGGCAGGGAGCAGTTCTTC | CASSLAGDPGREQFF
TRBD1 | TRBJ2-5 | . | TRBV15 | TGTGCCACCGGAGAGGGGACAGGGGAAGAGACCCAGTACTTC | CATGEGTGEETQYF
. | TRBJ2-6 | . | TRBV7-8 | TGTGCCAGCAGCCCCAGGGGGGCTGGGGCCAACGTCCTGACTTTC | CASSPRGAGANVLTF
TRBD1 | TRBJ2-7 | . | TRBV19 | TGTGCCAGTAGCCCCACAGGGGGCTTGTACGAGCAGTACTTC | CASSPTGGLYEQYF
. | TRBJ2-7 | once | TRBV5-1 | TGCGCCAGCCGGACGGGGGAGACCGAGCAGTACTTC | CASRTGETEQYF